This T cell receptor beta chain was sequenced during a study of blood T cell repertoires in COVID-19. Background on the study: The United States, Italy and Spain provided the acute and convalescent COVID-19 samples. From T cells, B-cell-depleted T cells, or PBMCs came the material, which was cDNA or gDNA.

As handled by the study authors: Amplified reference gene primers provided the basis for estimating nucleated cell counts. Generated by immunoSEQ multiplex PCR, the TCRdb table keeps only in-frame clones and is missing some. The D gene and trimming were derived from the DNA, and the V and J assignments and clone size from that table. The table shows tens of thousands of clones, with 75% to 90% occurring only once. The CDR3 runs to 13 residues. Germline assignment: CDR1 SQVTM and CDR2 ANQGSEA. The ends were cut back, 4 bases at V and 0 bases at J, with 8 bases in the middle. The V call is TRBV29-1, the J call TRBJ2-3; no definite D call. Sequenced input: peripheral blood. The receptor was derived from a human donor in a cohort sampled during active COVID-19. CDR3 protein: CSVVSSSTDTQYF. The CDR3 bases are TGCAGCGTTGTTTCCAGTAGCACAGATACGCAGTATTTT.